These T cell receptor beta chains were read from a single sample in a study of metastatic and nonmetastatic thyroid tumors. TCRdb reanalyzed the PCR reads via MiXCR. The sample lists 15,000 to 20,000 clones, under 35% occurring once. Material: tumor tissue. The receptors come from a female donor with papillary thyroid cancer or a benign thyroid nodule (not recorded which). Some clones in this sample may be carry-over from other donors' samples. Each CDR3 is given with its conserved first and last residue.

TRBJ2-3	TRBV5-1	CASSLDRSTDTQYF
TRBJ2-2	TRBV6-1	CASMWRDGRTGELFF
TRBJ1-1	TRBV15	CATNPWIPGQINTEAFF
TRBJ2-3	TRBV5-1	CASSPEQGARSDTQYF
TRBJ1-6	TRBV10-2	CASRLPNSPLHF
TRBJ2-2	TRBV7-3	CASSLTKEGTGRNTGELFF
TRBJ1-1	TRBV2	CASSERGQKNTEAFF
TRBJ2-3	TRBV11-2	CASRNGLALVSGADTQYF
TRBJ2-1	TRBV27	CASTQRAGGVVYEQFF
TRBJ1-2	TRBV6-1	CASSQVGQGMYGYTF
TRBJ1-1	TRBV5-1	CASSLGAGNTEAFF
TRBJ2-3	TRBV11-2	CASSPAAASTDTQYF
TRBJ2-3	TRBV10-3	CAIRESGAREDTQYF
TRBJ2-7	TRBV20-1	CSASHSNTYEQYF
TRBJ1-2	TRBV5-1	CASSGRSGYTF
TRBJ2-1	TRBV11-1	CASSAQSSYNEQFF
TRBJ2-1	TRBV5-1	CASSLEGRSNEQFF
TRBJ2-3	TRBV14	CASSQVPPAPRTDTQYF
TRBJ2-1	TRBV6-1	CASSTTRYNEQFF
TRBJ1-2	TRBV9	CASTTGGDGYTF
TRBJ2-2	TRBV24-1	CATSDHDRVTGELFF
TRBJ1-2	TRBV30	CAWSPVGDYGYTF
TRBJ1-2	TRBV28	CASSVTGGRYGYTF
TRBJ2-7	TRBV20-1	CSLEDRNSYEQYF
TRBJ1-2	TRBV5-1	CASSLEANYGYTF
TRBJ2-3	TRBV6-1	CASIWSPTDTQYF
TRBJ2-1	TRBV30	CAWGTYEQFF
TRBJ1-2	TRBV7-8	CASSTTGPYGYTF
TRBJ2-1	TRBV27	CASSLSDSAGNGQFF
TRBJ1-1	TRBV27	CASSLEGLSTEAFF
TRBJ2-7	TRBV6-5	CASSYSSGSPYEQYF
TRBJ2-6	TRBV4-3	CASSPAGSHSGANVLTF
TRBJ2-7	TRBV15	CATSSQEPPYEQYF
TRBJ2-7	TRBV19	CASRPGAGSSYEQYF